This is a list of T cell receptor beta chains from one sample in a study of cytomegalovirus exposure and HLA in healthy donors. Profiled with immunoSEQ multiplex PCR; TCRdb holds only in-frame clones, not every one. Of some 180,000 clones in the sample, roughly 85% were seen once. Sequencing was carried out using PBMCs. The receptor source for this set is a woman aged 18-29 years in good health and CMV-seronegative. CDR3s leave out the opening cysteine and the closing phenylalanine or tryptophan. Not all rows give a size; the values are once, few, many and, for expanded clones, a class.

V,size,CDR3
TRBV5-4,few,ATHQGTGNTIY
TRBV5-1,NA,ASRSSQGAAGNTIY
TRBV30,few,AWSGGRKAF
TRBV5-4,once,ASSLRDRGTSDTQY
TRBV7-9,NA,ASSPGGGVPPSTDTQY
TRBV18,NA,ASSLGDRGYEQY
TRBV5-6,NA,ASSSPSFLDRTENIQY
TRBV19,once,ASSSAGTGGNEQF
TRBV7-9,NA,ASSLGGGRVDTQY
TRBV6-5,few,ASRFAGELF
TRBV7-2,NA,ASSTRQGSSGNTIY
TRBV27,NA,ASSFAVPPYGYT
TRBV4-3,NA,ASSEDRAGGYT
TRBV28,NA,ASSFGAGAHEQF
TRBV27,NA,ASSLKGLNTEAF
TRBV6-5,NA,ASRSGIVSYEQY
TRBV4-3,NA,ASRTDSSLSYGYT
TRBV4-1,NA,ASSPEASGRAGETQY
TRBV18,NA,ASSPRGWRERLSYEQY
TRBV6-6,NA,ASSLWTSGSSDEQF
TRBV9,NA,ASSVEKGVPTAIY
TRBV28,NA,ASTARGGYSYEQY
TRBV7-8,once,ASSLGGIAGGGEQF
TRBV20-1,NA,SATLLGSQH